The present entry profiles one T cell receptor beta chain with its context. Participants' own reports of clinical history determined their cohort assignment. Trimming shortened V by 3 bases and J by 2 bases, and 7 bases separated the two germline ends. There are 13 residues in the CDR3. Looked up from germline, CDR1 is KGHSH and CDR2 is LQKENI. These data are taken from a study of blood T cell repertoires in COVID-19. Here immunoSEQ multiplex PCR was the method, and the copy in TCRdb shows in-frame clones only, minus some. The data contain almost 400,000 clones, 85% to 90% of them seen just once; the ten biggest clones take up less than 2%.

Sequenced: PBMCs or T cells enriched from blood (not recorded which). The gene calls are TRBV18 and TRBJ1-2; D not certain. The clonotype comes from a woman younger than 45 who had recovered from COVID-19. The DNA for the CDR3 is TGTGCCAGCTCACCGGAACAGAACTATGGCTACACCTTC. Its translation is CASSPEQNYGYTF.